Below are 13 T cell receptor beta chains sequenced from a single sample in a study of T cells after yellow fever vaccination. MiXCR, run by TCRdb on the 5' RACE reads, gives a single entry per CDR3 protein. Seen here are hundreds of thousands of distinct CDR3 sequences, roughly a sixth observed once, and the top ten hold roughly 17%. The specimen comprised PBMCs, sampled less than 6 days after the first yellow fever vaccination. Receptors originate from a man aged 18 to 30 who received the YFV17D yellow fever vaccine.

The J gene is TRBJ2-7, the V gene TRBV12-3 or TRBV12-4, with 8 bases fitting TRBD2. This CDR3 has 14 amino acids. The ends lost 5 bases at V and 5 bases at J; junction bases unmatched: 8. CDR3 coding DNA: TGTGCCAGCAGTCATGGACTAGCTAGCGACGAGCAGTACTTC. Translation: CASSHGLASDEQYF.

The gene calls are TRBV12-3 or TRBV12-4 and TRBJ1-4, with a possible D match to TRBD1 (5 bases). The CDR3 is made up of 13 amino acids. V gave up 3 bases and J gave up 6 bases, with 8 bases separating them. The CDR3 loop reads CASSFWGDEKLFF. DNA for the CDR3: TGTGCCAGCAGTTTTTGGGGGGATGAAAAACTGTTTTTT.

The genes are TRBV20-1 and TRBJ2-2; the D gene is possibly TRBD2 (5 bases). The CDR3 covers 14 residues. From germline, CDR1 is DFQATT and CDR2 SNEGSKA (reference sequence). V gave up 6 bases and J gave up 0 bases, with 11 bases separating them. CDR3: CSATGLSNTGELFF. CDR3 bases: TGCAGTGCAACCGGACTCTCGAACACCGGGGAGCTGTTTTTT.

There are a few counts of this clonotype. The chain has TRBV5-1 and TRBJ2-5, with 10 bases aligning to TRBD1. J was trimmed by 5 bases and V by 4 bases; bases with no gene match: 8. This CDR3 spans 15 amino acids. Germline CDR1 reads SGHRS; CDR2 reads YFSETQ. CDR3 sequence reads: CASSSRDRGGETQYF. The CDR3 nucleotides are TGCGCCAGCAGCAGCCGGGACAGGGGAGGCGAGACCCAGTACTTC.

This rearrangement joins TRBV5-1 to TRBJ2-5, with D unclear. V gave up 6 bases and J gave up 2 bases, with 14 bases separating them. The length of the CDR3 is 14 residues. The germline V gene has CDR1 SGHRS and CDR2 YFSETQ. The CDR3 coding sequence is TGCGCCAGCACCTACGGAACGGTACAAGAGACCCAGTACTTC. It specifies CASTYGTVQETQYF. The whole variable domain, filled in from reference TRBV5-1 and TRBJ2-5, reads KAGVTQTPRYLIKTRGQQVTLSCSPISGHRSVSWYQQTPGQGLQFLFEYFSETQRNKGNFPGRFSGRQFSNSRSEMNVSTLELGDSALYLCASTYGTVQETQYFGPGTRLLVL.

This chain joins TRBV12-3 or TRBV12-4 and TRBJ2-4, with 7 bases matching TRBD1. The CDR3 is 15 amino acids. V shed 6 bases, J shed 1 base, and the junction held 6 bases outside the gene matches. The CDR3 sequence is CASRRQGEAKNIQYF. In nucleotides, the CDR3 is TGTGCCAGCAGACGACAGGGAGAGGCCAAAAACATTCAGTACTTC.

The rearrangement links TRBV4-1 to TRBJ1-6; TRBD1 might be the D (5 bases). V lost 2 bases, J lost 10 bases, and 21 bases lay in between. Germline V gene sequence: CDR1 MGHRA, CDR2 YSYEKL. The CDR3 runs to 17 residues. The CDR3 sequence is CASSQTPTQGPGSPLHF. Here the CDR3 DNA reads TGCGCCAGCAGCCAAACCCCCACGCAGGGCCCAGGATCACCCCTCCACTTT.

As regards this clonotype: A much larger clone lies a single base off, so this may be a read error. The gene calls are TRBV7-2 and TRBJ1-1, with TRBD1 matching 8 bases. Looked up from germline, CDR1 is SGHTA and CDR2 is FQGNSA. J gave up 0 bases and V 1 base, and 1 base lay outside the gene matches. The CDR3 is made up of 15 amino acids. CDR3 in amino acids: CASSLGTGMNTEAFF. The CDR3 nucleotides are TGTGCCAGCAGCTTAGGGACAGGGATGAACACTGAAGCTTTCTTT.

The V and J genes are TRBV7-2 and TRBJ2-7; no firm D call. Germline CDR1 reads SGHTA; CDR2 reads FQGNSA. V was cut by 1 base and J by 4 bases, with 8 bases left in between. This CDR3 region has 13 residues. CDR3 sequence reads: CASSLGPLYEQYV. The CDR3 DNA sequence: TGTGCCAGCAGCTTAGGACCTCTTTACGAGCAGTACGTC.

This clonotype was picked up a small number of times. V is TRBV7-3 and J is TRBJ2-2, with 11 bases aligning to TRBD2. Looked up from germline, CDR1 is SGHTA and CDR2 is FQGTGA. CDR3 size: 17 residues. Germline trimming cut 5 bases from V and 3 bases from J; bases unmatched to any gene: 8. The CDR3 nucleotides are TGTGCCAGCAGCCCACCCCCTAGCGGGGGGTACACCGGGGAGCTGTTTTTT. Translating it yields CASSPPPSGGYTGELFF.

The chain recombines TRBV7-2 with TRBJ1-1; possibly TRBD1 for D (6 bases). Germline CDR1 and CDR2: SGHTA and FQGNSA. Trimming took off 4 bases at V and 8 bases at J, with 17 bases between the two ends. The CDR3 loop spans 14 amino acids. The CDR3 is CASSSWGGRAEAFF. CDR3 DNA sequence: TGTGCCAGCAGCTCCTGGGGGGGCAGGGCGGAAGCTTTCTTT.

This clonotype was recorded at least ten times. The chain recombines TRBV4-2 with TRBJ1-1, with a weak D call TRBD1 (6 bases). Trimming cost V 6 bases and J 0 bases, with 14 bases left between them. Per germline, CDR1 LGHNA and CDR2 YNFKEQ. CDR3 length equals 15 residues. The CDR3 region has the DNA TGTGCCAGCAGAGAAGGGGGGCCGATGAACACTGAAGCTTTCTTT. Translation: CASREGGPMNTEAFF.

V is TRBV6-2 or TRBV6-3 and J is TRBJ2-5, with D perhaps being TRBD1 or TRBD2 (6 bases each). V shed 7 bases and J shed 7 bases, with 16 bases lying between them. This CDR3 has 13 residues. Germline assignment: CDR1 MNHEY and CDR2 SVGEGT. The CDR3, as DNA: TGTGCCAGCACGATGGGGGGCCTCGGGACCCAGTACTTC. It encodes CASTMGGLGTQYF.